The 31 T cell receptor beta chains listed next were all sequenced from one sample in a study of shared clonotypes between healthy human individuals. CD45RO-negative, CCR7-positively selected cells formed the naive CD8 fraction, excluding terminally differentiated effector memory CD45RA+ cells. Measured with immunoSEQ multiplex PCR; TCRdb has only the in-frame clones, and not every one. Of about 2 million clones listed, around 96% are singletons. What was sequenced was naive CD8+ T cells sorted from blood. All receptors derive from a man younger than 35 in good health.

The J gene is TRBJ1-4, the V gene TRBV5-6; TRBD1 is a possible D gene (5 bases). The CDR3 sequence is 16 residues long. V was pared by 4 bases and J by 0 bases, with 13 bases between. Germline V gene data show CDR1 as SGHDT and CDR2 as YYEEEE. CDR3 in DNA: TGTGCCAGCAGCCGACGGGGCAGCTCAACTAATGAAAAACTGTTTTTT. It is translated as CASSRRGSSTNEKLFF.

This chain links TRBV27 with TRBJ2-7; no clear D. The CDR3 sequence is 14 residues long. Per germline, CDR1 MNHEY and CDR2 SMNVEV (reference sequence). The germline V and J ends were trimmed by 5 bases and 3 bases, with 14 bases remaining between them. The chain's CDR3 is CASSPQELNYEQYF. Here the CDR3 DNA reads TGTGCCAGCAGTCCCCAGGAGTTAAACTACGAGCAGTACTTC.

V gene TRBV30 combines with J gene TRBJ2-7, with 8 bases aligning to TRBD1. V shed 4 bases, J shed 3 bases, and the junction held 11 bases outside the gene matches. This CDR3 spans 15 amino acids. The V gene's germline CDR1 is GTSNPN and CDR2 SVGIG (reference sequence). The CDR3: CAWNTDRETHYEQYF. The CDR3 DNA sequence: TGTGCCTGGAATACGGACAGGGAGACCCACTACGAGCAGTACTTC.

The V gene is TRBV6-6, the J gene TRBJ2-1, with 9 bases fitting TRBD2. CDR3 size: 15 residues. The junction had 6 bases not matched to a gene; V was cut back by 2 bases and J by 7 bases. The germline V gene encodes CDR1 MNHNY and CDR2 SVGAGI (reference sequence). DNA for the CDR3: TGTGCCAGCAGTTACCTGGGCGGGGGGGCAAATGAGCAGTTCTTC. Translated, it gives CASSYLGGGANEQFF.

The genes are TRBV6-5 and TRBJ2-1, with TRBD1 identical over 9 bases. V lost 7 bases to trimming and J lost 4 bases; unmatched junction nucleotides: 5. Germline-derived CDR1 and CDR2 are MNHEY and SVGAGI. The CDR3 has 14 amino acids. CDR3 coding DNA: TGTGCCAGCACCGCCGGGACAGGGTACAATGAGCAGTTCTTC. Translation gives CASTAGTGYNEQFF.

The genes are TRBV5-1 and TRBJ1-6, with 10 bases matching TRBD1. Trimming cost V 4 bases and J 13 bases; bases outside gene matches: 20. Per the germline V gene, CDR1 is SGHRS and CDR2 is YFSETQ. This CDR3 region has 18 residues. CDR3: CASSPIPGQGNSISPLHF. CDR3 bases: TGCGCCAGCAGCCCAATCCCGGGACAGGGGAATTCAATATCCCCCCTCCACTTT.

The rearrangement joins TRBV10-3 to TRBJ2-7; TRBD1 matches at 7 bases. Losses at the gene ends were 2 bases for V and 2 bases for J; bases not matched to a gene: 15. From germline, CDR1 is ENHRY and CDR2 SYGVKD. The CDR3 covers 18 residues. CDR3 amino acids: CAISEADGQGDLPYEQYF. The CDR3 DNA sequence: TGTGCCATCAGTGAGGCGGACGGGCAGGGGGACCTTCCCTACGAGCAGTACTTC.

Turning to this clone: An end of the junction does not agree with germline; a read error may underlie this. This chain uses TRBV7-8 with TRBJ2-5; D tentatively reads TRBD1 or TRBD2 (6 bases each). The length of the CDR3 is 15 residues. Germline CDR1 and CDR2: SGHVS and FQNEAQ. CDR3 in amino acids: CASTLYGGHQETQYF. As DNA, the CDR3 is TGTGCCAGCACCTTATATGGGGGGCATCAAGAGACCCAGTACTTC.

The V gene is TRBV7-2, the J gene TRBJ2-2; either TRBD1 or TRBD2 may fit D (5 bases each). The V gene's germline CDR1 is SGHTA and CDR2 FQGNSA. Trimming left V 4 bases short and J 5 bases short, with 14 bases between. The CDR3 extends over 15 amino acids. CDR3 DNA: TGTGCCAGCAGCTATTTCCAGGGCGGGACCGGGGAGCTGTTTTTT. It specifies CASSYFQGGTGELFF.

The V call is TRBV4-3, the J call TRBJ2-7, with D unclear. The CDR3 loop spans 15 amino acids. CDR1 and CDR2 (germline): LGHNA, YSLEER. V lost 1 base and J lost 0, with 10 bases in between. The CDR3 DNA reads as TGCGCCAGCAGCCAAGGCCGCTTGAGCTCCTACGAGCAGTACTTC. Translating gives CASSQGRLSSYEQYF.

Turning to this clone: Other DNA sequences of this sample code for an identical CDR3. The rearrangement links TRBV30 to TRBJ2-6; D not resolved. The CDR3 extends over 14 amino acids. The germline V gene has CDR1 GTSNPN and CDR2 SVGIG (reference sequence). The ends were cut back, 2 bases at V and 0 bases at J, with 5 bases in the middle. The CDR3 is CAWSLGSGANVLTF. CDR3 nucleotides: TGTGCCTGGAGTTTGGGCTCTGGGGCCAACGTCCTGACTTTC.

The chain uses TRBV29-1 and TRBJ1-4, with 8 positions matching TRBD1. Germline lookup yields CDR1 SQVTM and CDR2 ANQGSEA. CDR3 length: 14 amino acids. With V trimmed by 7 bases and J by 4 bases, 8 bases remained unmatched. As DNA, the CDR3 is TGCAGCGCCAGGACAGGGCGACTTAATGAAAAACTGTTTTTT. Protein sequence: CSARTGRLNEKLFF.

The chain is built from TRBV27 and TRBJ2-1, with 11 bases lining up with TRBD1. Germline loops: CDR1 MNHEY, CDR2 SMNVEV (reference sequence). The CDR3 extends over 14 amino acids. The junction had 4 bases not matched to a gene; V was cut back by 8 bases and J by 4 bases. The CDR3 region is CASRGQGGYNEQFF. The CDR3 DNA sequence: TGTGCCAGCCGGGGACAGGGGGGGTACAATGAGCAGTTCTTC.

This clone was detected once. The rearrangement joins TRBV9 to TRBJ2-7; no firm D call. The CDR3 spans 16 residues. The ends were cut back, 0 bases at V and 3 bases at J, with 16 bases in the middle. Looked up from germline, CDR1 is SGDLS and CDR2 is YYNGEE. CDR3 nucleotides: TGTGCCAGCAGCGTAGGCCTGTACGGGTCCCTCTACGAGCAGTACTTC. This gives the protein CASSVGLYGSLYEQYF.

The chain joins TRBV19 to TRBJ1-1, with 9 bases aligning to TRBD1. V was clipped by 3 bases and J by 3 bases; unmatched bases: 5. The CDR3 sequence is 15 residues long. Looked up from germline, CDR1 is LNHDA and CDR2 is SQIVND (reference sequence). The CDR3 region is CASSIDRGLHTEAFF. The CDR3 nucleotides are TGTGCCAGTAGTATCGACAGGGGGTTGCACACTGAAGCTTTCTTT.

To note about this clone: Other nucleotide sequences in the sample specify the same CDR3. The chain couples TRBV5-1 to TRBJ2-7; D gene ambiguous. V was cut by 0 bases and J by 3 bases, with 7 bases left in between. The CDR3 loop spans 13 amino acids. In germline, CDR1 is SGHRS, CDR2 YFSETQ. The CDR3 bases are TGCGCCAGCAGCTTGGCCCCCCTCTACGAGCAGTACTTC. It translates to CASSLAPLYEQYF.

The chain uses TRBV18 and TRBJ2-7; unclear D gene. Germline assignment: CDR1 KGHSH and CDR2 LQKENI. V dropped 2 bases and J dropped 5 bases, with 16 bases sitting between them. The CDR3 is 15 residues long. The CDR3 DNA reads as TGTGCCAGCTCACCAGGGGTCTCAGGTATCGACGAGCAGTACTTC. It translates to CASSPGVSGIDEQYF.

CDR3 DNA sequence: TGTGCCAGCAGCCTGATGACGGGGAACACTGAAGCTTTCTTT. This translates into CASSLMTGNTEAFF. The chain combines TRBV7-9 with TRBJ1-1; no clear D gene. The CDR3 consists of 14 residues. The V end was cut by 5 bases, the J end by 1 base, with 11 bases between. In germline, CDR1 is SEHNR, CDR2 FQNEAQ (reference sequence). Full variable domain (outside the CDR3, taken from reference TRBV7-9 and TRBJ1-1): DTGVSQNPRHKITKRGQNVTFRCDPISEHNRLYWYRQTLGQGPEFLTYFQNEAQLEKSRLLSDRFSAERPKGSFSTLEIQRTEQGDSAMYLCASSLMTGNTEAFFGQGTRLTVV.

On this clone: The same CDR3 arises from other DNA sequences in this sample as well. This chain uses TRBV5-4 with TRBJ1-4, with D unclear. With 0 bases removed from V and 4 bases from J, the gap between germline ends came to 7 bases. Looked up from germline, CDR1 is SGHNT and CDR2 is YYREEE (reference sequence). CDR3 size: 14 residues. The CDR3: CASSLGGGNEKLFF. The CDR3 DNA reads as TGTGCCAGCAGCTTGGGAGGAGGTAATGAAAAACTGTTTTTT.

The chain has TRBV28 and TRBJ2-3; 11 nucleotides line up with TRBD1. The V segment lost 5 bases and the J segment 3 bases; nucleotides outside the gene matches: 10. The CDR3 runs 17 residues. Germline values: CDR1 MDHEN, CDR2 SYDVKM. CDR3 bases: TGTGCCAGCAGTCCGCCGGACAGGGGGCTAAGGACAGATACGCAGTATTTT. Amino acids: CASSPPDRGLRTDTQYF.

This chain links TRBV7-8 with TRBJ2-2, with 8 bases aligning to TRBD2. The CDR3 is 16 amino acids. The V and J ends lost 2 bases and 1 base, in that order; junction bases with no gene match: 3. Germline CDR1 and CDR2: SGHVS and FQNEAQ. The CDR3 DNA reads TGTGCCAGCAGCTTAAGGCTAGCGGGGAACACCGGGGAGCTGTTTTTT. It encodes CASSLRLAGNTGELFF.

The J gene is TRBJ2-7, the V gene TRBV4-1, with 13 positions matching TRBD2. The CDR3 consists of 15 residues. V shed 4 bases and J 6 bases; nucleotides not matched to a gene: 6. CDR1 and CDR2 (germline): MGHRA, YSYEKL. The CDR3 sequence: CASSLGLAGRGEQYF. The CDR3 nucleotides are TGCGCCAGCAGCCTGGGACTAGCGGGACGGGGCGAGCAGTACTTC.

The V gene is TRBV9, the J gene TRBJ2-7, with D possibly matching TRBD1 (6 bases). Germline CDR1 SGDLS, CDR2 YYNGEE. The V end lost 1 base, the J end lost 3 bases, and 14 bases lay between the germline ends. The CDR3 extends over 15 amino acids. The CDR3 is CASSVSGVFGYEQYF. DNA for the CDR3: TGTGCCAGCAGCGTATCAGGGGTTTTCGGCTACGAGCAGTACTTC.

V is TRBV6-1 and J is TRBJ2-1; maybe TRBD2 (7 bases). Trimming shortened V by 3 bases and J by 3 bases, and 18 bases separated the two germline ends. This CDR3 has 17 amino acids. Germline assignment: CDR1 MNHNS and CDR2 SASEGT. The CDR3 DNA follows: TGTGCCAGCAGTGACGGCCCGGGGGGCGCTTACTACAATGAGCAGTTCTTC. Encoded protein: CASSDGPGGAYYNEQFF.

The rearrangement uses TRBV30 and TRBJ1-1; D remains ambiguous. The CDR3 is made up of 11 amino acids. Germline-derived CDR1 and CDR2 are GTSNPN and SVGIG (reference sequence). The V gene lost 1 base and the J gene lost 5 bases, with 5 bases spanning the gap. CDR3 loop: CAWSGLTEAFF. CDR3 DNA sequence: TGTGCCTGGAGTGGGTTAACTGAAGCTTTCTTT.

The rearrangement uses TRBV7-6 and TRBJ1-4; perhaps TRBD1 as D (5 bases). CDR1 SGHVS and CDR2 FNYEAQ come from the germline V gene. The V end was cut by 2 bases, the J end by 5 bases, with 9 bases between. The CDR3 length is 14 residues. This CDR3 reads CASSLLGGNEKLFF. CDR3 in DNA: TGTGCCAGCAGCTTATTGGGGGGAAATGAAAAACTGTTTTTT.

The chain is built from TRBV28 and TRBJ2-7; no firm D call. Trimming took off 3 bases at V and 1 base at J, with 7 bases between the two ends. Germline V lookup: CDR1 MDHEN, CDR2 SYDVKM. This CDR3 is built from 13 residues. CDR3 protein: CASSFSLSYEQYF. Here the CDR3 DNA reads TGTGCCAGCAGTTTCTCTCTATCCTACGAGCAGTACTTC.

The V gene is TRBV10-3, the J gene TRBJ2-3; D might be TRBD1 (5 bases). The CDR3 length is 15 residues. Germline loops: CDR1 ENHRY, CDR2 SYGVKD. V was pared by 3 bases and J by 5 bases, with 15 bases between. The CDR3 spells CAISDWGQTRDTQYF. CDR3 bases: TGTGCCATCAGTGATTGGGGCCAGACGCGAGATACGCAGTATTTT.

DNA of the CDR3: TGTGCCAGCAGTTCCACAGGACTAAAACTAGATACGCAGTATTTT. The encoded protein is CASSSTGLKLDTQYF. This chain uses TRBV27 with TRBJ2-3; TRBD2 is a possible D gene (6 bases). Trimming removed 4 bases from V and 5 bases from J, with 16 bases in between. Germline-derived CDR1 and CDR2 are MNHEY and SMNVEV (reference sequence). This CDR3 region has 15 residues.

The J gene is TRBJ2-5, the V gene TRBV5-4; the D is unclear. Trimming took 0 bases from V and 5 from J, leaving 11 bases between them. The germline V gene encodes CDR1 SGHNT and CDR2 YYREEE (reference sequence). This CDR3 has 14 residues. The DNA for the CDR3 is TGTGCCAGCAGCTTGGCGGCTCTGGAGGAGACCCAGTACTTC. It specifies CASSLAALEETQYF. Full variable domain (rest looked up from reference TRBV5-4 and TRBJ2-5): ETGVTQSPTHLIKTRGQQVTLRCSSQSGHNTVSWYQQALGQGPQFIFQYYREEENGRGNFPPRFSGLQFPNYSSELNVNALELDDSALYLCASSLAALEETQYFGPGTRLLVL.

This clone was found once. The chain recombines TRBV10-3 with TRBJ1-1, with D tentatively TRBD1 (6 bases). V lost 10 bases, J lost 4 bases, and 13 bases lay in between. CDR1 is ENHRY and CDR2 is SYGVKD in the germline V gene. This CDR3 comprises 12 residues. This CDR3 is CATLGAGTEAFF. DNA for the CDR3: TGTGCCACCCTGGGGGCGGGCACTGAAGCTTTCTTT.